A selection of T cell receptor beta chains follows, all from one sample in a study of T-cell reconstitution after alpha-beta-depleted transplantation in children. Using its own MiXCR run on the PCR reads, TCRdb lists one record per CDR3 protein. The sample holds about 32,000 distinct CDR3 sequences, more than 6% seen once. The sample here was peripheral blood, taken 60 days after TCRalphabeta/CD19-depleted stem cell transplant. The receptor set was obtained from a child less than two years old who had a stem cell transplant for acute myeloid leukemia, so the T cells may come from the graft donor. Each CDR3 is given with its conserved first and last residue.

cdr3_length	v_call	j_call	cdr3_aa
16	TRBV20-1	TRBJ2-7	CSAGTRRAGGTYEQYF
14	TRBV7-9	TRBJ2-2	CASSPSGLPGELFF
17	TRBV9	TRBJ2-2	CASSPRLAGGLFGELFF
13	TRBV27	TRBJ2-7	CASKEGHSYEQYF
12	TRBV29-1	TRBJ2-7	CSFAGTGVEQYF
14	TRBV7-9	TRBJ1-1	CASSTQTPNTEAFF
16	TRBV7-2	TRBJ2-1	CASSLDSRRAYNEQFF
15	TRBV19	TRBJ2-1	CASSTDRGRGVEQFF
16	TRBV7-2	TRBJ1-1	CASSLVAGALNTEAFF
15	TRBV20-1	TRBJ1-6	CSARDYDRDNSPLHF
12	TRBV11-2	TRBJ2-1	CASSYGTDNRLF
15	TRBV21-1	TRBJ2-1	CASSNCGVDYNEQFF
11	TRBV6-2/TRBV6-3	TRBJ2-7	CASRGQYEQYF
13	TRBV10-2	TRBJ1-5	CASSEYSNQPQHF
11	TRBV5-6	TRBJ2-5	CASSFRETQYF
12	TRBV7-8	TRBJ1-3	CASSSGENTIYF
12	TRBV10-3	TRBJ2-7	CAISEQPYEQYF
17	TRBV7-2	TRBJ2-7	CASSSYPTGLLSYEQYF
16	TRBV3-1	TRBJ2-7	CASSPRTSGTPYEQYF
15	TRBV10-3	TRBJ2-1	CAISEGTSGRIEQFF
17	TRBV18	TRBJ2-1	CASSPGLPREPHNEQFF
12	TRBV11-1	TRBJ1-1	CASSLVGTEAFF
16	TRBV20-1	TRBJ2-5	CSASAYSGLAGETQYF
16	TRBV11-2	TRBJ2-1	CASSPRTPATYAEQFF
13	TRBV7-6	TRBJ1-4	CASSLAEREKLFF
13	TRBV27	TRBJ2-7	CASSQTTDYEQYF
13	TRBV5-1	TRBJ2-7	CASSWTGGYEQYF